Each of the 20 T cell receptor beta chains below was sequenced from the same sample in a study of blood T cell repertoires in COVID-19. TCRdb's table, derived via immunoSEQ multiplex PCR, lists solely in-frame clones and lacks some. The table has a few hundred thousand clones, about 90% seen once. The sample taken for sequencing was PBMCs or T cells enriched from blood (not recorded which). Source of these receptors: a woman between 50 and 59 years old with acute COVID-19.

The sample holds a few counts of this clone. The chain joins TRBV7-3 to TRBJ2-1; TRBD1 aligns across 7 bases. Germline CDR1 is SGHTA and CDR2 is FQGTGA. The CDR3 runs 15 residues. Trimming took 5 bases from V and 2 from J; bases not matched to a gene: 6. DNA for the CDR3: TGTGCCAGCAGCGCCCAGCAGGGGGCCTACAATGAGCAGTTCTTC. Translation: CASSAQQGAYNEQFF.

The chain carries TRBV5-1 and TRBJ2-5; D unresolved. The CDR3 is made up of 14 amino acids. Germline lookup yields CDR1 SGHRS and CDR2 YFSETQ. V gave up 0 bases and J gave up 5 bases, with 11 bases separating them. CDR3 residues: CASSLDIPGETQYF. The CDR3 region has the DNA TGCGCCAGCAGCTTGGACATCCCCGGGGAGACCCAGTACTTC.

The table lists this clone with a few counts. This chain joins TRBV7-9 and TRBJ2-7; weak D call: TRBD2 (5 bases). CDR1 and CDR2 (germline): SEHNR, FQNEAQ (reference sequence). V was clipped by 10 bases and J by 2 bases, with 18 bases between them. The CDR3 has 14 amino acids. CDR3 loop: CATYLKRSPYEQYF. CDR3 sequence (DNA): TGTGCCACCTACCTTAAGCGGTCCCCCTACGAGCAGTACTTC.

This chain links TRBV6-2 or TRBV6-3 with TRBJ1-5; no definite D call. The germline V and J ends were trimmed by 4 bases and 4 bases, with 11 bases remaining between them. This CDR3 spans 14 amino acids. CDR1 is MNHEY, CDR2 SVGEGT, per germline. CDR3 sequence (DNA): TGTGCCAGCAGTTCTCCAGGTTTAAATCAGCCCCAGCATTTT. It yields the protein CASSSPGLNQPQHF.

V usage is TRBV28 and J usage is TRBJ1-1, with TRBD1 as a possible D gene (5 bases). The CDR3 is made up of 14 amino acids. CDR1 and CDR2 (germline): MDHEN, SYDVKM. V was trimmed by 4 bases and J by 6 bases, leaving 15 bases between them. CDR3 DNA: TGTGCCAGCAGTTCCGTGGGGGAGGCTCCTGAAGCTTTCTTT. Translating gives CASSSVGEAPEAFF.

The chain has TRBV5-4 and TRBJ1-2; no clear D. Per the germline V gene, CDR1 is SGHNT and CDR2 is YYREEE (reference sequence). The CDR3 is 16 residues long. Trimming left V 0 bases short and J 0 bases short, with 12 bases between. CDR3 residues: CASSLGRGAPNYGYTF. The CDR3 DNA is TGTGCCAGCAGCTTGGGACGGGGAGCCCCTAACTATGGCTACACCTTC.

This clone came up once. The sample holds other DNA sequences that translate to the same CDR3. The CDR3 DNA follows: TGTGCCAGCAGCTTGAGCGGGAGGGCCGGGGAGCTGTTTTTT. This sequence encodes CASSLSGRAGELFF. The chain recombines TRBV7-9 with TRBJ2-2, with 10 bases identical to TRBD2. V dropped 3 bases and J dropped 6; count of bases not matched to a gene: 1. This CDR3 has 14 amino acids. Germline loops: CDR1 SEHNR, CDR2 FQNEAQ (reference sequence).

The rearrangement joins TRBV11-2 to TRBJ1-1, with 8 bases aligning to TRBD1. The CDR3 length is 15 residues. V was pared by 2 bases and J by 6 bases, with 8 bases of the junction left unmatched. In germline, CDR1 is SGHAT, CDR2 FQNNGV. CDR3: CASSLTRTGPAEAFF. CDR3 sequence (DNA): TGTGCCAGCAGCTTAACGCGGACAGGGCCTGCTGAAGCTTTCTTT.

The J gene is TRBJ1-1, the V gene TRBV7-9; the match to TRBD1 covers 8 bases. The CDR3 totals 16 residues. V dropped 5 bases and J dropped 5; count of bases not matched to a gene: 13. Per the germline V gene, CDR1 is SEHNR and CDR2 is FQNEAQ (reference sequence). The CDR3 DNA is TGTGCCAGCAGCACGGAGGACAGGGCCTTAAGTACTGAAGCTTTCTTT. Translation gives CASSTEDRALSTEAFF.

The chain has TRBV5-1 and TRBJ2-3, with 15 bases aligning to TRBD2. After removal of 6 bases from V and 3 bases from J, the junction contained 8 bases not matched to a gene. The CDR3 is 17 residues long. The germline CDR1 and CDR2 sequences are SGHRS and YFSETQ. CDR3: CASTGLAGGGLTDTQYF. CDR3 coding DNA: TGCGCCAGCACGGGACTAGCGGGAGGTGGTTTAACAGATACGCAGTATTTT.

To note about this clone: In the same sample, other DNA sequences code for this CDR3. This chain links TRBV6-2 or TRBV6-3 with TRBJ1-1, with D perhaps TRBD1 (5 bases). The V end lost 2 bases, the J end lost 0 bases, and 7 bases lay between the germline ends. Germline V gives CDR1 MNHEY, CDR2 SVGEGT. This CDR3 contains 14 residues. The CDR3 protein is CASSYQGMNTEAFF. The CDR3 DNA reads as TGTGCCAGCAGTTACCAGGGCATGAACACTGAAGCTTTCTTT.

This clone was detected once. CDR3 bases: TGCGCCAGCAGTCTACAGGCGAATCAGCCCCAGCATTTT. Amino acid sequence: CASSLQANQPQHF. The rearrangement uses TRBV23-1 and TRBJ1-5; D possibly corresponds to TRBD1 (5 bases). TRBV23-1 belongs to the ORF category, with a function that is uncertain. The V end lost 4 bases, the J end lost 4 bases, and 8 bases lay between the germline ends. This CDR3 spans 13 amino acids.

A single count supports this clone. The V call is TRBV28, the J call TRBJ2-7, with D maybe TRBD2 (6 bases). This CDR3 has 15 amino acids. V was shortened by 3 bases and J by 2 bases, with 14 bases between the two germline ends. The germline gives CDR1 MDHEN, CDR2 SYDVKM. The CDR3 DNA reads TGTGCCAGCAGTTTCCCGGGGGAGCAGGCCTACGAGCAGTACTTC. It codes for CASSFPGEQAYEQYF.

This chain uses TRBV27 with TRBJ2-3; tentatively, D is TRBD2 (7 bases). V was cut by 8 bases and J by 0 bases, with 18 bases left in between. Germline CDR1 and CDR2: MNHEY and SMNVEV (reference sequence). The CDR3 is made up of 16 amino acids. CDR3: CASSYWGGASTDTQYF. The CDR3, as DNA: TGTGCCAGCTCCTATTGGGGGGGCGCTAGCACAGATACGCAGTATTTT.

The V and J genes are TRBV28 and TRBJ2-5; 8 bases map to TRBD2. There are 17 residues in the CDR3. V was pared by 3 bases and J by 1 base, with 10 bases of the junction left unmatched. Per germline, CDR1 MDHEN and CDR2 SYDVKM. CDR3 in amino acids: CASSFLASGFAQETQYF. DNA of the CDR3: TGTGCCAGCAGTTTTCTGGCTAGCGGGTTTGCCCAAGAGACCCAGTACTTC.

The CDR3 loop reads CASSPPDLNYGYTF. The DNA for the CDR3 is TGTGCCAGCAGTCCGCCAGATTTAAACTATGGCTACACCTTC. V usage is TRBV27 and J usage is TRBJ1-2; D ambiguous. CDR3 size: 14 residues. The germline V gene has CDR1 MNHEY and CDR2 SMNVEV (reference sequence). V was clipped by 5 bases and J by 2 bases, with 12 bases between them.

The chain recombines TRBV6-1 with TRBJ1-2; D perhaps matches TRBD1 (5 bases). The V and J ends lost 2 bases and 2 bases respectively, with 9 bases between them. This CDR3 comprises 14 residues. Per the germline V gene, CDR1 is MNHNS and CDR2 is SASEGT. CDR3 sequence: CASSERGRNYGYTF. DNA of the CDR3: TGTGCCAGCAGTGAACGGGGGAGAAACTATGGCTACACCTTC.

This rearrangement joins TRBV9 to TRBJ2-6, with 12 bases that match TRBD2. V gave up 3 bases and J gave up 2 bases; unmatched junction bases: 3. The germline V gene has CDR1 SGDLS and CDR2 YYNGEE. CDR3 length: 17 residues. DNA for the CDR3: TGTGCCAGCAGCGGACTAGCGGGAGAAGCTGGGGCCAACGTCCTGACTTTC. It specifies CASSGLAGEAGANVLTF.

V is TRBV4-1 and J is TRBJ2-7; 8 bases agree with TRBD1. The germline V gene encodes CDR1 MGHRA and CDR2 YSYEKL. The CDR3 is 14 residues long. Germline trimming cut 5 bases from V and 3 bases from J; bases unmatched to any gene: 6. The CDR3 sequence is CASSIGTGDYEQYF. The CDR3 DNA sequence: TGCGCCAGCAGCATAGGGACAGGAGACTACGAGCAGTACTTC.

This clone was counted only a few times. Distinct nucleotide sequences in the sample also encode this CDR3. This chain joins TRBV29-1 and TRBJ1-5, with D tentatively TRBD1 (5 bases). With 4 bases removed from V and 5 bases from J, the gap between germline ends came to 9 bases. Germline V gene sequence: CDR1 SQVTM, CDR2 ANQGSEA. There are 12 residues in the CDR3. As DNA, the CDR3 is TGCAGCGTTGGTGCCAGGGATCAGCCCCAGCATTTT. This translates into CSVGARDQPQHF.